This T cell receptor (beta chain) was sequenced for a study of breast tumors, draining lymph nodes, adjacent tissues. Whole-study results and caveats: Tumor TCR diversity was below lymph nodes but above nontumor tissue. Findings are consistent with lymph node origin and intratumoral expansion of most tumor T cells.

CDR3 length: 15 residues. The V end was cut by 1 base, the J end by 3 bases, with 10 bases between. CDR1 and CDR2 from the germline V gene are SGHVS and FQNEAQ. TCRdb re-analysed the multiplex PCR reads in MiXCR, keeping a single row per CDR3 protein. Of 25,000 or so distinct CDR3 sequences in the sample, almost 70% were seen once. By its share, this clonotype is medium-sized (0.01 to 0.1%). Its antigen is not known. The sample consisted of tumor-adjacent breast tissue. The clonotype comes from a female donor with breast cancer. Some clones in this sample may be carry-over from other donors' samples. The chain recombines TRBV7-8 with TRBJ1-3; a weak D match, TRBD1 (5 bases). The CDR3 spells CASSLGRQNGNTIYF. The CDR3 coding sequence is TGTGCCAGCAGCTTAGGTAGACAGAATGGAAACACCATATATTTT.